These 32 T cell receptor beta chains came from one sample sequenced in a study of radiotherapy plus CTLA-4 blockade in lung cancer. The table came from immunoSEQ multiplex PCR; TCRdb's copy has only in-frame clones and leaves some out. The sample lists about 94,000 clones, roughly 80% occurring once. The sequenced sample was peripheral blood, obtained from a patient treated with radiotherapy plus ipilimumab. The receptor source for this set is a human donor with non-small cell lung cancer that progressed on radiotherapy plus ipilimumab.

This sequence joins TRBV7-9 and TRBJ2-1; 12 nucleotides align to TRBD2. The germline V gene encodes CDR1 SEHNR and CDR2 FQNEAQ (reference sequence). The CDR3 has 16 residues. After removal of 5 bases from V and 6 bases from J, the junction contained 8 bases not matched to a gene. CDR3: CASSARLAGAINEQFF. CDR3 in DNA: TGTGCCAGCAGCGCCCGACTAGCGGGAGCGATCAATGAGCAGTTCTTC.

The chain couples TRBV27 to TRBJ1-2, with 11 bases fitting TRBD1. This CDR3 contains 14 residues. J was trimmed by 4 bases and V by 8 bases; bases with no gene match: 6. Germline loops: CDR1 MNHEY, CDR2 SMNVEV (reference sequence). CDR3: CASGQGAGGYGYTF. The CDR3 region has the DNA TGTGCCAGCGGACAGGGGGCTGGGGGCTATGGCTACACCTTC.

V is TRBV28 and J is TRBJ2-1; a possible D gene is TRBD1 (5 bases). This CDR3 is built from 23 residues. V was cut by 7 bases and J by 0 bases, with 37 bases left in between. Germline values: CDR1 MDHEN, CDR2 SYDVKM. CDR3 sequence: CASKKVWSLFGEPDTSSYNEQFF. CDR3 nucleotides: TGTGCCAGCAAAAAAGTTTGGTCCCTTTTTGGGGAACCGGACACGAGCTCCTACAATGAGCAGTTCTTC.

This clone was seen just once. The gene calls are TRBV19 and TRBJ2-7, with TRBD2 as a possible D gene (6 bases). The CDR3 contains 15 residues. The V end was cut by 5 bases, the J end by 3 bases, with 17 bases between. CDR1 and CDR2 (germline): LNHDA, SQIVND (reference sequence). The CDR3 spells CASSVRLERIYEQYF. The CDR3 bases are TGTGCCAGTAGTGTAAGACTAGAGAGGATCTACGAGCAGTACTTC.

The rearrangement joins TRBV5-1 to TRBJ1-3; the D gene is possibly TRBD1 (5 bases). CDR1 is SGHRS, CDR2 YFSETQ, per germline. This CDR3 has 15 residues. V lost 6 bases and J 0 bases, leaving 13 bases between the germline ends. The CDR3 DNA reads TGCGCCAGCAAAATTTCAGGGATCTCTGGAAACACCATATATTTT. Amino acids: CASKISGISGNTIYF.

In this sample, this clone turned up once. J is TRBJ2-2 and V is TRBV5-1; TRBD2 might be the D (7 bases). CDR1 SGHRS and CDR2 YFSETQ come from the germline V gene. The CDR3 has 15 residues. V gave up 4 bases and J gave up 5 bases, with 15 bases separating them. The CDR3 reads CASSSIGGRTGELFF. The DNA for the CDR3 is TGCGCCAGCAGCAGTATCGGGGGGCGTACCGGGGAGCTGTTTTTT.

This chain links TRBV15 with TRBJ2-2, with TRBD1 matching over 10 bases. Looked up from germline, CDR1 is LNHNV and CDR2 is YYDKDF (reference sequence). The CDR3 spans 15 residues. The V and J ends lost 6 bases and 7 bases, in that order; junction bases with no gene match: 8. The CDR3 spells CATRGGTGENGELFF. DNA for the CDR3: TGTGCCACCAGGGGCGGGACAGGGGAGAACGGGGAGCTGTTTTTT.

The chain couples TRBV28 to TRBJ1-5; D remains ambiguous. The CDR3 is 13 amino acids. Trimming cost V 10 bases and J 0 bases, with 10 bases left between them. Per germline, CDR1 MDHEN and CDR2 SYDVKM. CDR3: CAILRDSNQPQHF. DNA for the CDR3: TGTGCCATCTTAAGGGATAGCAATCAGCCCCAGCATTTT. The full variable domain, with the rest looked up from reference TRBV28 and TRBJ1-5, is DVKVTQSSRYLVKRTGEKVFLECVQDMDHENMFWYRQDPGLGLRLIYFSYDVKMKEKGDIPEGYSVSREKKERFSLILESASTNQTSMYLCAILRDSNQPQHFGDGTRLSIL.

This clone was seen more than once but under ten times. The chain is built from TRBV25-1 and TRBJ2-5, with TRBD2 as a possible D gene (7 bases). The CDR3 has 14 residues. Looked up from germline, CDR1 is MGHDK and CDR2 is SYGVNS. The V and J ends lost 6 bases and 2 bases respectively, with 13 bases between them. CDR3 in amino acids: CASSQRGGQETQYF. The CDR3 DNA reads as TGTGCCAGCAGCCAAAGGGGGGGGCAAGAGACCCAGTACTTC.

The chain employs TRBV6-1 and TRBJ1-3; TRBD1 is a possible D gene (5 bases). This CDR3 contains 15 residues. Trimming took 3 bases from V and 1 from J, leaving 10 bases between them. Germline V gives CDR1 MNHNS, CDR2 SASEGT. CDR3 residues: CASSDGTGSGNTIYF. CDR3 nucleotide sequence: TGTGCCAGCAGTGATGGGACCGGTTCTGGAAACACCATATATTTT.

The chain links TRBV27 to TRBJ1-2, with TRBD1 identical over 8 bases. V lost 4 bases and J lost 3; bases outside the gene matches: 7. The CDR3 runs 15 residues. Germline V gene lookup returns CDR1 MNHEY and CDR2 SMNVEV (reference sequence). The CDR3, as DNA: TGTGCCAGCAGTTCTTCCAGGGGGCGCGACTATGGCTACACCTTC. It translates to CASSSSRGRDYGYTF.

This chain joins TRBV27 and TRBJ1-1; D ambiguous. The CDR3 spans 13 residues. Trimming cost V 4 bases and J 1 base, with 7 bases left between them. Looked up from germline, CDR1 is MNHEY and CDR2 is SMNVEV (reference sequence). Written as DNA, the CDR3 is TGTGCCAGCAGTTCTGGGGAGAACACTGAAGCTTTCTTT. This gives the protein CASSSGENTEAFF.

This chain links TRBV19 with TRBJ1-1; a possible D gene is TRBD1 (5 bases). V lost 6 bases and J lost 0, with 11 bases in between. The CDR3 totals 14 residues. Germline CDR1 and CDR2: LNHDA and SQIVND (reference sequence). The DNA of the CDR3 is TGTGCCAGTAGGCCCACAGGAATGAACACTGAAGCTTTCTTT. Translation gives CASRPTGMNTEAFF.

V gene TRBV5-4 combines with J gene TRBJ2-7; 12 bases line up with TRBD1. This CDR3 contains 14 residues. CDR1 SGHNT and CDR2 YYREEE come from the germline V gene (reference sequence). J lost 4 bases, V lost 5 bases, and 4 bases had no gene match. The CDR3, as DNA: TGTGCCAGCAGAAGGGGACAGGGGGCGTACGAGCAGTACTTC. Its translation: CASRRGQGAYEQYF.

This chain connects TRBV14 to TRBJ2-5; D may match TRBD1 or TRBD2 (5 bases each). CDR1 and CDR2 from the germline V gene are SGHDN and FVKESK. V lost 2 bases, J lost 3 bases, and 13 bases lay in between. The length of the CDR3 is 15 residues. The CDR3 sequence is CASSQPQWGKETQYF. In DNA, the CDR3 is TGTGCCAGCAGCCAACCGCAGTGGGGGAAAGAGACCCAGTACTTC.

Notes on this clone: This sample also contains other DNA sequences that code for the same CDR3. The chain recombines TRBV5-8 with TRBJ2-7; weak D call: TRBD1 (7 bases). CDR3 size: 15 residues. Germline V gives CDR1 SGHTS, CDR2 YDEGEE. V shed 2 bases and J shed 7 bases, with 19 bases lying between them. The CDR3 DNA reads TGTGCCAGCAGCTTTACCTTCGGAGGGGGCTATGAGCAGTACGTC. It codes for CASSFTFGGGYEQYV.

This chain links TRBV27 with TRBJ2-2; D is ambiguous. The CDR3 consists of 12 residues. Trimming stripped 3 bases from V and 4 bases from J, with 3 bases between. CDR1 is MNHEY, CDR2 SMNVEV, per germline (reference sequence). CDR3 nucleotide sequence: TGTGCCAGCAGTTTCGGCACCGGGGAGCTGTTTTTT. Protein product: CASSFGTGELFF.

The chain uses TRBV28 and TRBJ2-7; D ambiguous. There are 14 residues in the CDR3. Trimming cost V 5 bases and J 0 bases, with 11 bases left between them. The germline V gene encodes CDR1 MDHEN and CDR2 SYDVKM. In DNA form, the CDR3 reads TGTGCCAGCAGTCCCGTGGTGAGCTCCTACGAGCAGTACGTC. It translates to CASSPVVSSYEQYV.

The chain combines TRBV5-1 with TRBJ2-5, with unresolved D. CDR1 is SGHRS, CDR2 YFSETQ, per germline. This CDR3 has 14 residues. The V gene lost 0 bases and the J gene lost 6 bases, with 12 bases spanning the gap. CDR3 sequence: CASSLVSEEQTQYF. The CDR3 DNA is TGCGCCAGCAGCTTGGTGTCTGAGGAGCAGACCCAGTACTTC.

J is TRBJ2-5 and V is TRBV6-6; 7 nucleotides line up with TRBD1. Germline values: CDR1 MNHNY, CDR2 SVGAGI (reference sequence). This CDR3 spans 14 amino acids. The J segment lost 2 bases and the V segment lost 6 bases, leaving 6 bases of the junction unmatched. CDR3 protein: CASSIGGPQETQYF. CDR3 sequence (DNA): TGTGCCAGCAGCATAGGGGGCCCACAAGAGACCCAGTACTTC.

The chain has TRBV7-3 and TRBJ2-1; 10 bases agree with TRBD2. The CDR3 loop spans 13 amino acids. V was pared by 5 bases and J by 14 bases, with 9 bases of the junction left unmatched. Germline V gives CDR1 SGHTA, CDR2 FQGTGA. CDR3 residues: CASSTHGLAEKFF. In DNA form, the CDR3 reads TGTGCCAGCAGCACGCATGGACTAGCGGAGAAGTTCTTC.

J is TRBJ1-1 and V is TRBV6-5, with no clear D. V lost 5 bases to trimming and J lost 0 bases, with 7 bases between them. The V gene's germline CDR1 is MNHEY and CDR2 SVGAGI. This CDR3 spans 13 amino acids. CDR3 bases: TGTGCCAGCAGTCCCGGACTGAACACTGAAGCTTTCTTT. Translating gives CASSPGLNTEAFF.

The CDR3 spells CASSFGGRTDTQYF. The CDR3 nucleotides are TGCGCCAGCAGCTTTGGCGGGAGAACAGATACGCAGTATTTT. This sequence joins TRBV5-1 and TRBJ2-3; 7 bases fit TRBD2. V trimming: 2 bases; J trimming: 3 bases; junction bases outside the gene matches: 3. This CDR3 has 14 residues. Germline CDR1 is SGHRS and CDR2 is YFSETQ. Complete variable domain (other parts from reference TRBV5-1 and TRBJ2-3): KAGVTQTPRYLIKTRGQQVTLSCSPISGHRSVSWYQQTPGQGLQFLFEYFSETQRNKGNFPGRFSGRQFSNSRSEMNVSTLELGDSALYLCASSFGGRTDTQYFGPGTRLTVL.

The chain recombines TRBV19 with TRBJ1-1; D ambiguous. CDR1 LNHDA and CDR2 SQIVND come from the germline V gene (reference sequence). The CDR3 runs 14 residues. V was cut by 1 base and J by 1 base, with 7 bases left in between. CDR3 loop: CASSIVPGNTEAFF. The CDR3 DNA sequence: TGTGCCAGTAGTATAGTTCCAGGGAACACTGAAGCTTTCTTT.

The chain couples TRBV19 to TRBJ2-7, with D possibly being TRBD1 (5 bases). The CDR3 is 13 residues long. CDR1 is LNHDA, CDR2 SQIVND, per germline (reference sequence). Deletions cut 3 bases from V and 1 base from J, with 7 bases between. The CDR3 loop reads CASSIRQSYEQYF. The CDR3 DNA sequence: TGTGCCAGTAGTATTCGACAGTCCTACGAGCAGTACTTC. Supplemented by reference TRBV19 and TRBJ2-7, the full variable domain reads DGGITQSPKYLFRKEGQNVTLSCEQNLNHDAMYWYRQDPGQGLRLIYYSQIVNDFQKGDIAEGYSVSREKKESFPLTVTSAQKNPTAFYLCASSIRQSYEQYFGPGTRLTVT.

The rearrangement links TRBV7-9 to TRBJ1-3; no firm D call. Germline-derived CDR1 and CDR2 are SEHNR and FQNEAQ (reference sequence). There are 13 residues in the CDR3. The V and J ends lost 5 bases and 2 bases respectively, with 7 bases between them. The CDR3, as DNA: TGTGCCAGCAGCATTCTGGCTGGAAACACCATATATTTT. Its translation: CASSILAGNTIYF.

The rearrangement joins TRBV5-8 to TRBJ2-1; D remains ambiguous. V was pared by 0 bases and J by 7 bases, with 5 bases between. In germline, CDR1 is SGHTS, CDR2 YDEGEE. The CDR3 has 12 amino acids. The CDR3 sequence: CASSLGGNEQFF. In nucleotides, the CDR3 is TGTGCCAGCAGCTTGGGTGGAAATGAGCAGTTCTTC.

This chain uses TRBV29-1 with TRBJ2-5, with 8 bases that match TRBD2. The CDR3 sequence is 12 residues long. Unmatched junction bases numbered 6, after V lost 7 bases and J lost 5 bases. Germline V CDR1 and CDR2: SQVTM, ANQGSEA. The DNA of the CDR3 is TGCAGCGGGGCGGGGGGCTCCGAGACCCAGTACTTC. It encodes CSGAGGSETQYF.

The V call is TRBV5-1, the J call TRBJ2-2; 8 nucleotides match TRBD1. V shed 10 bases, J shed 1 base, and the junction held 12 bases outside the gene matches. The germline V gene encodes CDR1 SGHRS and CDR2 YFSETQ. The CDR3 has 16 amino acids. CDR3 region: CAPHAPRGRNTGELFF. The CDR3 nucleotides are TGCGCCCCCCATGCTCCCAGGGGGCGGAACACCGGGGAGCTGTTTTTT.

The rearrangement uses TRBV27 and TRBJ2-6; maybe TRBD1 (5 bases). The CDR3 has 17 amino acids. V lost 3 bases and J lost 0, with 12 bases in between. Per the germline V gene, CDR1 is MNHEY and CDR2 is SMNVEV (reference sequence). The CDR3 loop is CASSFTGSLSGANVLTF. DNA for the CDR3: TGTGCCAGCAGTTTCACAGGCTCCCTCTCTGGGGCCAACGTCCTGACTTTC.

J is TRBJ2-1 and V is TRBV27, with D perhaps TRBD1 or TRBD2 (5 bases each). Trimming stripped 4 bases from V and 5 bases from J, with 12 bases between. This CDR3 spans 14 amino acids. Germline CDR1 MNHEY, CDR2 SMNVEV (reference sequence). As DNA, the CDR3 is TGTGCCAGCAGTTCAGGGACCACCAACAATGAGCAGTTCTTC. It codes for CASSSGTTNNEQFF.

In its sample, this clone was seen once. The chain is built from TRBV28 and TRBJ1-4; 9 positions agree with TRBD1. Trimming took 4 bases from V and 5 from J; bases not matched to a gene: 5. This CDR3 is built from 15 residues. Germline V gives CDR1 MDHEN, CDR2 SYDVKM. The CDR3 loop reads CASSSPGTGNEKLFF. CDR3 sequence (DNA): TGTGCCAGCAGTTCGCCCGGGACAGGGAATGAAAAACTGTTTTTT.